This T cell receptor beta chain was obtained from a study of blood T cell repertoires in COVID-19. The wider study: COVID-19 samples from acute and convalescent phases originated in the United States, Italy and Spain. T cells, B-cell-depleted T cells, or PBMCs supplied cDNA or gDNA.

V lost 5 bases and J lost 7; bases outside the gene matches: 7. This CDR3 has 14 amino acids. Germline CDR1 and CDR2: SNHLY and FYNNEI. Authors' methods: From reference gene primer amplification, estimates of nucleated cell counts were derived. The method was immunoSEQ multiplex PCR; TCRdb's version includes in-frame clones alone and lacks a portion of them. Clone size and V and J calls were adopted from that table, with D and trimming inferred from the DNA. The table includes roughly 100,000 clones, roughly nine tenths detected once. The specimen sequenced was peripheral blood. The clonotype was recovered from a middle-aged man with acute or convalescent COVID-19. This rearrangement joins TRBV2 to TRBJ1-2; 10 bases agree with TRBD1. Here the CDR3 reads CASSTGTGVPGYTF. CDR3 DNA sequence: TGTGCCAGCAGTACCGGGACAGGGGTCCCTGGCTACACCTTC.